This T cell receptor beta chain appears in the sequencing data of a study of patients and donors after allogeneic stem cell transplantation. Germline CDR1 reads SGHDT; CDR2 reads YYEEEE. V dropped 3 bases and J dropped 4 bases, with 19 bases sitting between them. The CDR3 has 16 residues. One entry per CDR3 protein, called by TCRdb with MiXCR from the RT-PCR reads. The data hold about 200,000 distinct CDR3 sequences, with less than 50% observed a single time. The sample consisted of blood, either unsorted or a sorted T cell fraction (not recorded which). This TCR came from a human donor who was either an allogeneic HSCT recipient or a stem cell or donor lymphocyte infusion donor (not recorded which). It is not recorded whose cells these are; they may come from a transplant donor. This rearrangement joins TRBV5-6 to TRBJ2-5, with D possibly being TRBD1 (6 bases). The CDR3 loop reads CASSSYRQGFGETQYF. The CDR3 DNA reads as TGTGCCAGCAGCTCCTACAGGCAGGGGTTCGGAGAGACCCAGTACTTC.